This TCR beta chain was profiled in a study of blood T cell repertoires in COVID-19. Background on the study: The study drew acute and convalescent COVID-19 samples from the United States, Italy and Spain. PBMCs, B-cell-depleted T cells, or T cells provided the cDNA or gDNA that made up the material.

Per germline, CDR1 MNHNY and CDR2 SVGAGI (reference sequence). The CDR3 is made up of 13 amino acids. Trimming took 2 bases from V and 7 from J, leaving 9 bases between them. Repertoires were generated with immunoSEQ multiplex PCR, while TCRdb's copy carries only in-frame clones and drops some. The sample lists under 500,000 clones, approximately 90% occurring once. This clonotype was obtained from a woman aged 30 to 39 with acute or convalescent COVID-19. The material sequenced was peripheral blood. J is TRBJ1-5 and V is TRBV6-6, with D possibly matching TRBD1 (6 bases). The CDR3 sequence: CASSYVTGQPQHF. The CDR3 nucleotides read TGTGCCAGCAGTTACGTCACAGGGCAGCCCCAGCATTTT.